Presented here are 6 T cell receptor beta chains from one specimen sequenced in a study of blood T cells in healthy people across ages. A second PCR, run for about 6 to 12 cycles, used a sample-barcoded 5' primer plus a J-beta primer mix. Using its own MiXCR run on the 5' RACE reads, TCRdb lists one record per CDR3 protein. This sample has 750,000 to 850,000 distinct CDR3 sequences, with roughly 25% found just once. The sample was also reused in another study, on T cells of mothers and their children.

Specimen: blood. The receptors originated from a boy aged 10-17 years in good health.

This rearrangement joins TRBV20-1 to TRBJ2-7; tentatively, D is TRBD2 (5 bases). V lost 0 bases and J 4 bases, leaving 16 bases between the germline ends. Germline-derived CDR1 and CDR2 are DFQATT and SNEGSKA (reference sequence). The CDR3 length is 15 residues. In DNA form, the CDR3 reads TGCAGTGCTAGAGATGGGAGCCGGGTCGGGTACGAGCAGTACTTC. The encoded protein is CSARDGSRVGYEQYF.

Note on this clonotype: A read error may produce the germline difference seen at one junction end. The chain uses TRBV7-8 and TRBJ1-2, with TRBD1 as a possible D gene (5 bases). There are 12 residues in the CDR3. Germline V gene lookup returns CDR1 SGHVS and CDR2 FQNEAQ. The CDR3 nucleotides read TGTGCCAACAGCTCGCAGGGATATGGCTACACCTTC. This sequence encodes CANSSQGYGYTF.

The chain couples TRBV7-9 to TRBJ2-1; TRBD2 matches 14 bases. The germline V gene has CDR1 SEHNR and CDR2 FQNEAQ (reference sequence). This CDR3 region has 16 residues. The V and J ends lost 5 bases and 5 bases, in that order; junction bases with no gene match: 5. The chain's CDR3 is CASSLQGLAGDNEQFF. Here the CDR3 DNA reads TGTGCCAGCAGCCTCCAGGGACTAGCGGGAGACAATGAGCAGTTCTTC.

The rearrangement uses TRBV10-3 and TRBJ2-1, with D maybe TRBD2 (6 bases). The CDR3 extends over 13 amino acids. Germline V gene sequence: CDR1 ENHRY, CDR2 SYGVKD. Trimming shortened V by 5 bases and J by 9 bases, and 14 bases separated the two germline ends. As DNA, the CDR3 is TGTGCCATCAGTACTAGCAAGGAGAGTGAGCAGTTCTTC. Its translation is CAISTSKESEQFF.

V gene TRBV5-1 combines with J gene TRBJ1-4, with a weak D call TRBD1 (5 bases). The CDR3 length is 13 residues. Germline loops: CDR1 SGHRS, CDR2 YFSETQ. Trimming cost V 1 base and J 6 bases, with 7 bases left between them. The CDR3 nucleotides are TGCGCCAGCAGCTTGAGGGGAGATGAAAAACTGTTTTTT. Translating it yields CASSLRGDEKLFF.

Ten or more counts support this clonotype. V usage is TRBV5-4 and J usage is TRBJ2-4, with TRBD2 as a possible D gene (6 bases). This CDR3 spans 14 amino acids. In germline, CDR1 is SGHNT, CDR2 YYREEE (reference sequence). With 4 bases removed from V and 0 bases from J, the gap between germline ends came to 8 bases. The CDR3: CASSPGLAKNIQYF. CDR3 in DNA: TGTGCCAGCAGCCCGGGACTAGCCAAAAACATTCAGTACTTC.